This is a list of T cell receptor beta chains from one sample in a study of T cell repertoires in cytomegalovirus infection. In TCRdb, the reads were re-called with MiXCR into one record per CDR3 protein. The profile covers a few hundred thousand distinct CDR3 sequences, with over 20% appearing a single time and 15% to 20% taken by the ten largest. The source material was CD8+ T cells from PBMCs. The receptors derive from a human donor in good health (CMV status not recorded). Some clones in this sample may be carry-over from other donors' samples. Both conserved end residues are part of each CDR3. Expanded clones are given a class, and other clones once, few, many or no size at all.

clone_size	v_call	j_call	cdr3_aa
many	TRBV20-1	TRBJ2-1	CSARGLAGDNEQFF
few	TRBV19	TRBJ2-1	CASSITSGASSAEQFF
few	TRBV15	TRBJ1-3	CGGVSGNTIYF
.	TRBV10-3	TRBJ1-2	CAISETNYGYTF
many	TRBV20-1	TRBJ2-3	CSALLAGGTDTQYF
.	TRBV2	TRBJ2-3	CASSVWDGYTDTQYF
many	TRBV28	TRBJ1-2	CASSLRDRPLLRYGYTF
.	TRBV7-9	TRBJ2-2	CASSLTGTENTGELFF
.	TRBV9	TRBJ1-5	CASSVGGTVNQPQHF
few	TRBV5-1	TRBJ2-7	CASNRDRNSYEQYF
many	TRBV7-9	TRBJ1-1	CASSQPGSEAFF
.	TRBV20-1	TRBJ1-2	CSARQVSNYGYTF
many	TRBV20-1	TRBJ1-5	CSARDTERGQPQHF
many	TRBV7-9	TRBJ2-1	CASSERDYNEQFF
.	TRBV4-1	TRBJ2-2	CASSQEGRFSTGELFF
few	TRBV7-9	TRBJ2-7	CASSPPAGSKQYF
few	TRBV4-2	TRBJ1-5	CASNPTGDGNQPQHF
few	TRBV7-9	TRBJ2-5	CASSSPMTGGAETQYF
many	TRBV20-1	TRBJ2-7	CSSKGDATYEQYF
.	TRBV15	TRBJ1-2	CATSRIRGPPWGYTF
many	TRBV28	TRBJ2-7	CASSSLGVGEQYF
.	TRBV4-1	TRBJ2-1	CASSQVWVDEQFF
.	TRBV2	TRBJ1-5	CASSDRGRSNQPQHF
.	TRBV9	TRBJ1-1	CASSVGENTEAFF
.	TRBV28	TRBJ1-2	CASSLLRDGFGYTF
.	TRBV18	TRBJ2-7	CASSPMGVSSYEQYF
few	TRBV6-6	TRBJ1-1	CASNLSPEAFF
.	TRBV6-5	TRBJ2-1	CASSYSVGSSYNEQFF
.	TRBV6-1	TRBJ2-3	CASSLGLAGMDTQYF
many	TRBV7-8	TRBJ2-3	CASSLIGGGFGDTQYF
.	TRBV20-1	TRBJ2-7	CSAPGADLSYEQYF
few	TRBV28	TRBJ2-5	CASSPRGLNQETQYF
few	TRBV14	TRBJ2-1	CASSHSIYEQFF
.	TRBV7-6	TRBJ2-5	CASSGGTGVGETQYF
many	TRBV7-2	TRBJ2-1	CASSSSDREDEQFF
few	TRBV7-8	TRBJ1-2	CASSSRQEANYGYTF
.	TRBV7-9	TRBJ2-2	CASSKTSGGGELFF
many	TRBV28	TRBJ1-5	CASSSIQNHRGSGPQHF
many	TRBV14	TRBJ2-5	CASSQLFQETQYF
.	TRBV7-9	TRBJ1-1	CASSSRQIENTEAFF
.	TRBV20-1	TRBJ2-2	CSANGLGQTGELFF
.	TRBV2	TRBJ2-5	CASSEASPRSGGQGTQYF
few	TRBV12-3/TRBV12-4	TRBJ2-1	CASSRLGASIYEQFF
many	TRBV5-6	TRBJ1-1	CASSSTGTALMNTEAFF
.	TRBV2	TRBJ2-3	CASNSGADTQYF
.	TRBV5-6	TRBJ1-3	CASSPGPSSGNTIYF
many	TRBV7-8	TRBJ1-4	CASSSRFGSNEKLFF
many	TRBV7-6	TRBJ2-2	CASSPRLADTGELFF
.	TRBV2	TRBJ2-1	CASSEVTGGFSYNEQFF
many	TRBV7-2	TRBJ2-7	CASSSTGPHYEQYF
few	TRBV14	TRBJ2-4	CASSQDGPSLAKNIQYF
few	TRBV7-9	TRBJ2-7	CASSKGTGFAYEQYF